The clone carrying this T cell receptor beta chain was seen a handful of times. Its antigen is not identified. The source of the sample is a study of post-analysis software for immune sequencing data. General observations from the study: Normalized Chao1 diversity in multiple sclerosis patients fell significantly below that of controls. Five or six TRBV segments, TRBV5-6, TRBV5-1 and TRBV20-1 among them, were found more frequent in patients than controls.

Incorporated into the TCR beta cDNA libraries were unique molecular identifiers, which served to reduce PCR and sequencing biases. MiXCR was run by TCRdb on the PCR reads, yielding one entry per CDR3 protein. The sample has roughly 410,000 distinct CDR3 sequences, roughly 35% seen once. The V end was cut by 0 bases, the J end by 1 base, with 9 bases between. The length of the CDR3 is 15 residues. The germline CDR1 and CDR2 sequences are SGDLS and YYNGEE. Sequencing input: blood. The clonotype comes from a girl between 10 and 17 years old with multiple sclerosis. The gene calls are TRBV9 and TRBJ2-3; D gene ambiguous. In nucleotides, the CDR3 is TGTGCCAGCAGCGTAGCTACGTCGGGCACAGATACGCAGTATTTT. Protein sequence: CASSVATSGTDTQYF. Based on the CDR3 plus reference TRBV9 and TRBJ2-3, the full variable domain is DSGVTQTPKHLITATGQRVTLRCSPRSGDLSVYWYQQSLDQGLQFLIQYYNGEERAKGNILERFSAQQFPDLHSELNLSSLELGDSALYFCASSVATSGTDTQYFGPGTRLTVL.